This T cell receptor (beta chain) was recorded in a study of cytomegalovirus exposure and HLA in healthy donors. The CDR3 totals 14 residues. Per germline, CDR1 MDHEN and CDR2 SYDVKM. V lost 6 bases and J lost 4; bases outside the gene matches: 7. Study-wide findings and caveats: Earlier analysis yielded a pattern in which most TCR beta V segments were productive about 90% or about 30% of the time. A later analysis found TCR association rates differed by HLA locus, highest for DRB1 and lowest for HLA-C. Reportedly, a later analysis found an Asian-associated ancestry cluster had fewer N-insertions than the approximately 670-donor mean.

In regard to this clone: Its antigen is still unknown.

This PCR relied on a set of 60 Vbeta primers and 13 Jbeta primers. Using immunoSEQ multiplex PCR, the repertoire was profiled, and TCRdb retains in-frame clones only, with some absent. This sample has some 99,000 clones, with approximately 79% found just once. The genes are TRBV28 and TRBJ2-3; 7 nucleotides agree with TRBD1. The sequencing sample was made of PBMCs. This TCR was sampled from a male donor in good health and CMV-seronegative. The CDR3 region is CASRQTGTPDTQYF. In DNA, the CDR3 is TGTGCCAGCAGGCAGACAGGGACCCCAGATACGCAGTATTTT.